This T cell receptor (beta chain) was profiled in a study of read filtering for tumor transcriptome and immune sequencing. Findings and caveats of the study: IR-seq and RNA-seq agreed better without single-read clonotypes.

At the time of active disease, bone marrow was collected from every patient. Trimming pared 2 bases from V and 6 bases from J, leaving 12 bases between. The CDR3 loop spans 15 amino acids. The germline V gene has CDR1 SGHRS and CDR2 YFSETQ. Molecular barcoded adaptors covering alpha/delta and beta/gamma chains were used on approximately 400 ng RNA. From the reads, TCRdb called clonotypes with MiXCR, one entry per CDR3 protein. There are approximately 61,000 distinct CDR3 sequences in the sample; about a fifth occur only once, and roughly 13% lies in the top ten. In this sample, this clonotype turned up many times. The antigen is undetermined.

The TCR sequence derives from a donor at least 40 years old with multiple myeloma. The rearrangement uses TRBV5-1 and TRBJ1-6; tentatively, D is TRBD1 (6 bases). The sample consisted of a population of CD138-negative cells sorted from bone marrow. The CDR3 reads CASSLQGFSNSPLHF. The CDR3 DNA follows: TGCGCCAGCAGCTTACAGGGTTTCTCTAATTCACCCCTCCACTTT.